These 28 T cell receptor beta chains originate from one sample sequenced in a study of blood T cells in healthy people across ages. A second PCR, run for about 6 to 12 cycles, used a sample-barcoded 5' primer plus a J-beta primer mix. Each CDR3 protein is one row after TCRdb ran MiXCR on the 5' RACE reads. The table records hundreds of thousands of distinct CDR3 sequences, 55% to 70% of them present only once. Sequencing was performed on blood. These receptors were taken from a man aged 25-40 years in good health.

The gene calls are TRBV20-1 and TRBJ1-2; 10 nucleotides match TRBD1. V was pared by 4 bases and J by 5 bases, with 4 bases of the junction left unmatched. The germline CDR1 and CDR2 sequences are DFQATT and SNEGSKA (reference sequence). This CDR3 spans 13 amino acids. In nucleotides, the CDR3 is TGCAGTGCTACCAGGACAGGGGGGTATGGCTACACCTTC. It translates to CSATRTGGYGYTF.

The chain is built from TRBV16 and TRBJ1-2, with 9 positions matching TRBD1. This CDR3 has 16 residues. Germline V gene lookup returns CDR1 KGHSY and CDR2 FQNENV. J was trimmed by 6 bases and V by 2 bases; bases with no gene match: 10. The CDR3 is CASSQEGQGYQDGYTF. The CDR3 region has the DNA TGTGCCAGCAGCCAAGAGGGACAGGGATATCAGGATGGCTACACCTTC.

This clonotype was counted many times. The V gene is TRBV7-2, the J gene TRBJ2-1; D not certain. Trimming left V 5 bases short and J 3 bases short, with 11 bases between. Looked up from germline, CDR1 is SGHTA and CDR2 is FQGNSA. This CDR3 spans 14 amino acids. The CDR3 reads CASSLRLVYNEQFF. The CDR3 DNA follows: TGTGCCAGCAGCCTCCGACTGGTCTACAATGAGCAGTTCTTC.

The chain uses TRBV7-9 and TRBJ2-7; TRBD1 or TRBD2 may be the D gene (5 bases each). CDR3 length: 17 amino acids. The germline V gene encodes CDR1 SEHNR and CDR2 FQNEAQ (reference sequence). The germline V and J ends were trimmed by 1 base and 1 base, with 17 bases remaining between them. The CDR3 region is CASSLEFLGRLSYEQYF. DNA for the CDR3: TGTGCCAGCAGCTTAGAATTTCTGGGACGGCTATCCTACGAGCAGTACTTC. Looking up the rest from reference TRBV7-9 and TRBJ2-7 gives the full variable domain: DTGVSQNPRHKITKRGQNVTFRCDPISEHNRLYWYRQTLGQGPEFLTYFQNEAQLEKSRLLSDRFSAERPKGSFSTLEIQRTEQGDSAMYLCASSLEFLGRLSYEQYFGPGTRLTVT.

The rearrangement uses TRBV3-1 and TRBJ1-6; the D gene is possibly TRBD1 (6 bases). V shed 8 bases and J shed 8 bases, with 19 bases lying between them. From germline, CDR1 is LGHDT and CDR2 YNNKEL (reference sequence). There are 15 residues in the CDR3. The CDR3 is CASRFLAGDHSPLHF. The CDR3 DNA reads as TGTGCCAGCCGCTTCTTGGCAGGGGATCATTCACCCCTCCACTTT.

V usage is TRBV20-1 and J usage is TRBJ1-6, with a weak D call TRBD1 (5 bases). Germline lookup yields CDR1 DFQATT and CDR2 SNEGSKA (reference sequence). Trimming pared 1 base from V and 0 bases from J, leaving 19 bases between. The CDR3 extends over 19 amino acids. The CDR3 region has the DNA TGCAGTGCTAGAGCCGTTGGGGACCGTTTCAGCTCCTATAATTCACCCCTCCACTTT. Its protein is CSARAVGDRFSSYNSPLHF.

The V call is TRBV5-1, the J call TRBJ2-1; no reliable D call. V shed 1 base and J shed 7 bases, with 18 bases lying between them. The CDR3 loop spans 16 amino acids. Germline V lookup: CDR1 SGHRS, CDR2 YFSETQ. CDR3: CASSLTASQGWNEQFF. As DNA, the CDR3 is TGCGCCAGCAGCTTGACGGCTAGTCAAGGTTGGAATGAGCAGTTCTTC.

This chain joins TRBV3-1 and TRBJ2-7; D is ambiguous. Germline assignment: CDR1 LGHDT and CDR2 YNNKEL (reference sequence). The germline V and J ends were trimmed by 1 base and 3 bases, with 7 bases remaining between them. There are 13 residues in the CDR3. CDR3 protein: CASSQARDYEQYF. CDR3 coding DNA: TGTGCCAGCAGCCAAGCTAGGGACTACGAGCAGTACTTC.

The genes are TRBV29-1 and TRBJ2-5; a weak D match, TRBD1 (5 bases). Germline assignment: CDR1 SQVTM and CDR2 ANQGSEA. This CDR3 is built from 12 residues. V lost 5 bases and J lost 2, with 9 bases in between. The CDR3 region is CSVSRQQETQYF. CDR3 bases: TGCAGCGTTTCAAGACAGCAAGAGACCCAGTACTTC.

This clonotype was seen more than once but under ten times. This rearrangement joins TRBV28 to TRBJ2-5; D could derive from TRBD1 or TRBD2 (5 bases each). The J call is uncertain, as TRBJ2-1 better fits the DNA end. The CDR3 covers 12 residues. From germline, CDR1 is MDHEN and CDR2 SYDVKM. CDR3 sequence: CASSPPGRGQFF. The CDR3, as DNA: TGTGCCAGCAGTCCGCCGGGACGGGGGCAGTTCTTC.

This clonotype has a handful of counts. J is TRBJ2-7 and V is TRBV15; D is unresolved. Trimming shortened V by 1 base and J by 2 bases, and 9 bases separated the two germline ends. The CDR3 length is 14 residues. Looked up from germline, CDR1 is LNHNV and CDR2 is YYDKDF (reference sequence). In DNA, the CDR3 is TGTGCCACCAGCAGAGGTACAGCCCCCTACGAGCAGTACTTC. It is translated as CATSRGTAPYEQYF.

This clonotype was counted between two and nine times. Here the CDR3 reads CSASRQNSPLHF. The CDR3 coding sequence is TGCAGTGCTAGTCGTCAGAATTCACCCCTCCACTTT. This sequence joins TRBV20-1 and TRBJ1-6; no firm D call. Looked up from germline, CDR1 is DFQATT and CDR2 is SNEGSKA (reference sequence). This CDR3 spans 12 amino acids. The V end was cut by 3 bases, the J end by 7 bases, with 7 bases between.

This chain joins TRBV9 and TRBJ2-4; TRBD2 agrees at 8 bases. The DNA end is a closer match to TRBJ2-7, so the J assignment may be wrong. This CDR3 region has 14 residues. The germline V gene has CDR1 SGDLS and CDR2 YYNGEE. The CDR3 reads CASNKAGDTGEQYF. CDR3 in DNA: TGTGCCAGCAACAAAGCGGGAGATACCGGCGAGCAGTACTTC.

This clonotype was detected only a few times. This sequence joins TRBV4-1 and TRBJ2-3; tentatively, D is TRBD1 or TRBD2 (5 bases each). The V and J ends lost 1 base and 9 bases respectively, with 17 bases between them. The germline V gene encodes CDR1 MGHRA and CDR2 YSYEKL. The length of the CDR3 is 15 residues. CDR3 coding DNA: TGCGCCAGCAGCCAAGTGGGGGAGCTTAGGGGAACGCAGTATTTT. Its translation: CASSQVGELRGTQYF.

This clonotype was seen a handful of times. In DNA, the CDR3 is TGCAGTGCTGGGCCCGGGATTTGGACAGAGACCCAGTACTTC. Encoded protein: CSAGPGIWTETQYF. V gene TRBV20-1 combines with J gene TRBJ2-5; possibly TRBD2 for D (5 bases). V lost 5 bases and J lost 4, with 17 bases in between. The germline gives CDR1 DFQATT, CDR2 SNEGSKA (reference sequence). CDR3 length: 14 amino acids.

The chain couples TRBV11-2 to TRBJ2-3; D remains ambiguous. Germline assignment: CDR1 SGHAT and CDR2 FQNNGV. This CDR3 has 14 amino acids. Trimming stripped 5 bases from V and 0 bases from J, with 9 bases between. The CDR3 sequence: CASSRITSTDTQYF. The CDR3 DNA is TGTGCCAGCAGCCGCATAACTAGCACAGATACGCAGTATTTT. Filled out from reference TRBV11-2 and TRBJ2-3, the complete variable domain reads EAGVAQSPRYKIIEKRQSVAFWCNPISGHATLYWYQQILGQGPKLLIQFQNNGVVDDSQLPKDRFSAERLKGVDSTLKIQPAKLEDSAVYLCASSRITSTDTQYFGPGTRLTVL.

Of note for this clonotype: Compared with germline, one end of the junction differs, possibly owing to a read error. The chain employs TRBV7-9 and TRBJ2-4; 7 positions agree with TRBD2. The CDR3 has 13 residues. Per the germline V gene, CDR1 is SEHNR and CDR2 is FQNEAQ (reference sequence). The CDR3 nucleotides are TGTGCCAGCAGCCTAGCGGTCAAAAACATTCAGTACTTC. This encodes CASSLAVKNIQYF.

The V call is TRBV7-2, the J call TRBJ1-4, with 7 nucleotides matching TRBD1. From germline, CDR1 is SGHTA and CDR2 FQGNSA. The V segment lost 5 bases and the J segment 8 bases; nucleotides outside the gene matches: 8. CDR3 length: 14 amino acids. CDR3 nucleotides: TGTGCCAGCAGCCCACGACAGGGATCGGAAAAACTGTTTTTT. Translated, it gives CASSPRQGSEKLFF.

This clonotype has a count of ten or more. The CDR3 region is CASSVQNTEAFF. CDR3 DNA sequence: TGTGCCAGCAGCGTTCAAAACACTGAAGCTTTCTTT. The V gene is TRBV7-9, the J gene TRBJ1-1; unclear D gene. V lost 5 bases to trimming and J lost 2 bases, with 6 bases between them. CDR3 length: 12 residues. The germline V gene has CDR1 SEHNR and CDR2 FQNEAQ (reference sequence).

This chain uses TRBV24-1 with TRBJ2-7; D not resolved. Trimming left V 5 bases short and J 2 bases short, with 3 bases between. The CDR3 contains 11 residues. The V gene's germline CDR1 is KGHDR and CDR2 SFDVKD. In DNA, the CDR3 is TGTGCCACCAGTGGCCCCTACGAGCAGTACTTC. It is translated as CATSGPYEQYF.

The chain uses TRBV7-2 and TRBJ2-7, with unresolved D. The better agreement between TRBJ2-5 and the DNA end casts doubt on the J call. Germline V gives CDR1 SGHTA, CDR2 FQGNSA. The CDR3 has 14 residues. The CDR3 here is CASSFPPHQETQYF. The CDR3 nucleotides read TGTGCCAGCAGCTTTCCCCCCCACCAAGAGACCCAGTACTTC.

The J gene is TRBJ2-7, the V gene TRBV11-2; possibly TRBD1 for D (6 bases). CDR1 is SGHAT and CDR2 is FQNNGV in the germline V gene. The CDR3 has 17 amino acids. Trimming shortened V by 4 bases and J by 1 base, and 20 bases separated the two germline ends. This CDR3 is CASSSQGTFFGSYEQYF. The CDR3 region has the DNA TGTGCCAGCAGCTCTCAGGGGACCTTTTTCGGTTCCTACGAGCAGTACTTC.

The V gene is TRBV20-1, the J gene TRBJ2-1, with 7 positions matching TRBD2. Germline trimming cut 4 bases from V and 4 bases from J; bases unmatched to any gene: 16. CDR3 size: 17 residues. Germline V gives CDR1 DFQATT, CDR2 SNEGSKA (reference sequence). The CDR3 sequence: CSAMPRGGSFLYNEQFF. CDR3 DNA sequence: TGCAGTGCTATGCCTCGGGGCGGGAGCTTTTTGTACAATGAGCAGTTCTTC.

This clonotype was seen only a few times. The chain employs TRBV12-3 or TRBV12-4 and TRBJ2-3; 8 bases are shared with TRBD1. V dropped 9 bases and J dropped 0; count of bases not matched to a gene: 5. The CDR3 runs to 14 residues. CDR3 region: CASCRDRSTDTQYF. CDR3 coding DNA: TGTGCCAGTTGTCGGGACAGGAGCACAGATACGCAGTATTTT.

The rearrangement uses TRBV10-3 and TRBJ1-2; 9 bases agree with TRBD1. Germline trimming cut 4 bases from V and 5 bases from J; bases unmatched to any gene: 8. Germline loops: CDR1 ENHRY, CDR2 SYGVKD. The CDR3 is 15 amino acids. In DNA form, the CDR3 reads TGTGCCATCAGTGTGTCGGACAGGGGATCTTATGGCTACACCTTC. Translation: CAISVSDRGSYGYTF.

The chain links TRBV20-1 to TRBJ1-2; D is unclear. The germline CDR1 and CDR2 sequences are DFQATT and SNEGSKA (reference sequence). V was cut by 0 bases and J by 9 bases, with 8 bases left in between. This CDR3 contains 11 residues. Here the CDR3 reads CSARDLWRYTF. CDR3 sequence (DNA): TGCAGTGCTAGAGATCTGTGGCGCTACACCTTC.

This sequence joins TRBV6-5 and TRBJ1-6; D not certain. Per germline, CDR1 MNHEY and CDR2 SVGAGI. This CDR3 is 21 amino acids long. Trimming took off 0 bases at V and 8 bases at J, with 29 bases between the two ends. The CDR3 DNA is TGTGCCAGCAGTTACTCGTCTGACCCTTATATGAAAAGGGCTACTGATTCACCCCTCCACTTT. Encoded protein: CASSYSSDPYMKRATDSPLHF.

This chain uses TRBV6-5 with TRBJ1-2; TRBD1 might be the D (6 bases). V was shortened by 5 bases and J by 3 bases, with 19 bases between the two germline ends. Per the germline V gene, CDR1 is MNHEY and CDR2 is SVGAGI. The CDR3 runs 16 residues. As DNA, the CDR3 is TGTGCCAGCAGTATCCAGCCGCAGGGGATCGACTATGGCTACACCTTC. Its protein product is CASSIQPQGIDYGYTF.